The clone carrying this TCR beta chain showed up just a few times. As yet, its antigen is unknown. The sample is drawn from a study of T cells in localized non-small cell lung cancer. General study findings and limits: Analysis by sequencing included only one tumor region, so heterogeneity remains possible. A denser population of T cells in blood accompanied longer overall survival. Clonality peaked in uninvolved adjacent lung rather than tumor.

The CDR3 covers 15 residues. V was clipped by 1 base and J by 3 bases, with 11 bases between them. Germline V gene lookup returns CDR1 SGHNT and CDR2 YENEEA. This table comes from immunoSEQ multiplex PCR, and its TCRdb copy is limited to in-frame clones, with some not included. In the table there are approximately 1,500 clones, about 20% of which are singletons. Neighbouring lung, lacking atypia, was collected no less than 2 cm away from the tumor margin. The clonotype was recovered from a male donor aged 60 or over with stage III squamous cell lung carcinoma. This chain links TRBV11-3 with TRBJ2-3; perhaps TRBD1 as D (6 bases). Sequences were derived from normal lung tissue next to the tumor, sampled before any cancer treatment. In nucleotides, the CDR3 is TGTGCCAGCAGCTTAGTACTGGGGGCAACAGATACGCAGTATTTT. Encoded protein: CASSLVLGATDTQYF.